This T cell receptor beta chain stems from a study of response to subunit inactivated influenza vaccine. This clonotype appeared many times. The antigen is not known. The V gene's germline CDR1 is DFQATT and CDR2 SNEGSKA (reference sequence). The CDR3 covers 16 residues. V lost 0 bases to trimming and J lost 2 bases; unmatched junction nucleotides: 5. Overall study results and limits: The authors offered the suggestion that each seasonal influenza vaccination recruits few new T cells.

TCRdb itself ran the RT-PCR reads through MiXCR, one entry per CDR3 protein. The table has 450,000 to 600,000 distinct CDR3 sequences, more than 15% seen once. The material was CD4+ T cells sorted from PBMCs, obtained roughly 24 months after vaccination. This sequence joins TRBV20-1 and TRBJ2-3, with 10 nucleotides matching TRBD2. The sequence came from a man aged 45 to 70 who received an inactivated influenza vaccine. The CDR3, as DNA: TGCAGTGCTAGAGATCGTCTAGCGGGAGCCACAGATACGCAGTATTTT. It is translated as CSARDRLAGATDTQYF.